The 2 T cell receptor beta chains below come from one sample, sequenced in a study of chemoradiotherapy in HPV16-positive cancers (dated by TCRdb to 2022 to 2024). Libraries were built with the immunoSEQ multiplex PCR assay. The immuneACCESS repertoire file appears here via TCRdb, limited to in-frame rearrangements. These files lack a portion of the clones; in checked studies, under half of the deficit traces to unresolved V genes, and the cause of the others is not known. Across this sample there are roughly 34,000 clones, with about 80% seen only once. 3.5% to 4% of the sample is taken by the ten largest. Sequencing used blood, obtained from a patient who underwent chemoradiotherapy. The receptors were sampled from a human donor with HPV-associated anogenital cancer.

This clone has just one count. The rearrangement uses TRBV5-1 and TRBJ1-4; D might be TRBD1 (5 bases). The CDR3 is 16 amino acids. Per the germline V gene, CDR1 is SGHRS and CDR2 is YFSETQ. V was shortened by 0 bases and J by 3 bases, with 12 bases between the two germline ends. The CDR3 loop reads CASSLEWGSPNEKLFF. CDR3 nucleotide sequence: TGCGCCAGCAGCTTGGAGTGGGGGAGTCCTAATGAAAAACTGTTTTTT.

The CDR3 region has the DNA TGCGCCAGCACCCCTGGGACAGGGGGGTATAGCAATCAGCCCCAGCATTTT. It yields the protein CASTPGTGGYSNQPQHF. The gene calls are TRBV4-1 and TRBJ1-5, with TRBD1 matching over 11 bases. Germline V lookup: CDR1 MGHRA, CDR2 YSYEKL. V was clipped by 7 bases and J by 0 bases; unmatched bases: 8. The CDR3 has 17 residues.